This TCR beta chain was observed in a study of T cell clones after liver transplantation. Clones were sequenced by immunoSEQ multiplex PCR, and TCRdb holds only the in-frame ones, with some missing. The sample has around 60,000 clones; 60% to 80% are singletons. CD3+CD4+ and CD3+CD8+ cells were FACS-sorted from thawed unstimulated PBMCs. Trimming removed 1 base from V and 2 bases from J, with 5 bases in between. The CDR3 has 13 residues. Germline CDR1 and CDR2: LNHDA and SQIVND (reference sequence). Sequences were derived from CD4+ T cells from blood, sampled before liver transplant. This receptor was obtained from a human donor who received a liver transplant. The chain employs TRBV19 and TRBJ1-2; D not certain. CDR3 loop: CASSIGENYGYTF. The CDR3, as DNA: TGTGCCAGTAGTATAGGAGAAAACTATGGCTACACCTTC.